The T cell receptor (beta chain) under discussion was sequenced for a study of blood T cells in healthy people across ages. This CDR3 has 16 amino acids. CDR1 and CDR2 (germline): SGHTA, FQGNSA. Between the trimmed V and J ends, which lost 5 bases and 2 bases, there was a span of 16 bases. Primers used in a second PCR of roughly 7 to 11 cycles were a sample-barcoded 5' primer and a J-beta primer mix. TCRdb ran MiXCR on the 5' RACE reads and lists one entry per CDR3 protein. Of about 800,000 distinct CDR3 sequences detected, nearly 60% appear once; the ten largest clones hold roughly 22%. This chain joins TRBV7-2 and TRBJ2-4; perhaps TRBD1 as D (5 bases). This clonotype was sampled from a man aged 25 to 40 in good health. Sequencing input: blood. The CDR3 reads CASSPWGGASKNIQYF. The CDR3 nucleotides are TGTGCCAGCAGCCCCTGGGGTGGGGCTTCCAAAAACATTCAGTACTTC.